A selection of T cell receptor beta chains follows, all from one sample in a study of blood T cell repertoires in COVID-19. Sequencing was performed with immunoSEQ multiplex PCR; in TCRdb, only in-frame clones are kept and a portion is missing. The sample includes under 300,000 clones, approximately 91% of them seen just once. The sequencing input was peripheral blood. These TCRs come from a woman aged 40 to 49 who had recovered from COVID-19. Both conserved end residues are part of each CDR3. Fields, in order: D gene, J gene, V gene, clone size, CDR3 protein, CDR3 DNA. D genes are given only for firm matches. Clone sizes are given selectively: once, few, many, or a class where the clone is expanded.

>.|TRBJ2-6|TRBV7-9|.
CASSLTSGANVLTF
TGTGCCAGCAGCTTAACATCTGGGGCCAACGTCCTGACTTTC
>.|TRBJ2-5|TRBV6-5|once
CASSVEETQYF
TGTGCCAGCAGCGTAGAAGAGACCCAGTACTTC
>.|TRBJ2-1|TRBV7-2|.
CASSLEGGPVREQFF
TGTGCCAGCAGCTTAGAGGGGGGGCCGGTACGTGAGCAGTTCTTC
>.|TRBJ2-5|TRBV4-2|.
CASSLSGSNQETQYF
TGTGCCAGCAGCCTAAGCGGGTCGAACCAAGAGACCCAGTACTTC
>.|TRBJ2-1|TRBV6-2/TRBV6-3|.
CASSSRGYNEQFF
TGTGCCAGCAGTTCACGGGGTTACAATGAGCAGTTCTTC
>.|TRBJ2-1|TRBV7-7|.
CASSLVAGSSYNEQFF
TGTGCTAGCAGCTTAGTCGCGGGGAGCTCCTACAATGAGCAGTTCTTC
>TRBD2|TRBJ2-2|TRBV4-3|.
CASSQGVSGRALTGELFF
TGCGCCAGCAGCCAAGGAGTTAGCGGGAGGGCCCTCACCGGGGAGCTGTTTTTT
>.|TRBJ2-1|TRBV10-3|.
CAISESGGPSWGEQFF
TGTGCCATCAGTGAGTCAGGAGGCCCCTCCTGGGGTGAGCAGTTCTTC
>TRBD2|TRBJ2-7|TRBV20-1|once
CSGERDYEQYF
TGCAGTGGAGAGCGGGACTACGAGCAGTACTTC
>.|TRBJ2-2|TRBV7-9|once
CASSRHQGSPNTGELFF
TGTGCCAGCAGCCGACACCAGGGGAGCCCGAACACCGGGGAGCTGTTTTTT
>.|TRBJ2-5|TRBV11-2|.
CASSPGVYQETQYF
TGTGCCAGCAGCCCAGGGGTGTACCAAGAGACCCAGTACTTC
>.|TRBJ1-5|TRBV27|.
CASSSILRGIGNQPQHF
TGTGCCAGCAGTTCCATCCTCAGGGGTATCGGCAATCAGCCCCAGCATTTT
>TRBD2|TRBJ2-1|TRBV5-1|.
CASSVLAGPPNEQFF
TGCGCCAGCAGCGTCCTAGCGGGCCCCCCCAATGAGCAGTTCTTC
>TRBD1|TRBJ1-5|TRBV6-5|.
CASQIRTGSNQPQHF
TGTGCCAGCCAGATTCGGACAGGGAGCAATCAGCCCCAGCATTTT
>TRBD2|TRBJ2-3|TRBV4-2|.
CASSLRHTGGPGDTQYF
TGTGCCAGCAGCCTCCGCCACACGGGGGGGCCCGGAGATACGCAGTATTTT
>TRBD2|TRBJ2-7|TRBV28|.
CASSLSSGGASEQYF
TGTGCCAGCAGTTTATCTAGCGGGGGGGCCAGCGAGCAGTACTTC
>.|TRBJ1-2|TRBV19|.
CASSPIEAGANGYTF
TGTGCCAGTAGCCCTATAGAGGCAGGGGCAAATGGCTACACCTTC
>.|TRBJ1-2|TRBV7-9|.
CASSLENSYGYTF
TGTGCCAGCAGCTTAGAAAACAGTTATGGCTACACCTTC
>.|TRBJ2-1|TRBV13|once
CASSLATRLFF
TGTGCCAGCAGCTTAGCCACGCGGTTATTCTTC
>.|TRBJ2-2|TRBV7-3|few
CASSLGQNTGELFF
TGTGCCAGCAGCTTAGGACAAAACACCGGGGAGCTGTTTTTT
>.|TRBJ2-7|TRBV13|.
CASSTGSYEQYF
TGTGCCAGCAGCACAGGGTCCTACGAGCAGTACTTC
>.|TRBJ2-5|TRBV19|.
CASSIGATQETQYF
TGTGCCAGTAGTATCGGAGCGACCCAAGAGACCCAGTACTTC
>TRBD1|TRBJ2-7|TRBV14|.
CASSPHRTGYEQYF
TGTGCCAGCAGCCCGCATCGGACAGGCTACGAGCAGTACTTC
>TRBD1|TRBJ1-1|TRBV2|.
CASRGTGADTEAFF
TGTGCCAGCAGGGGGACAGGGGCTGACACTGAAGCTTTCTTT
>TRBD2|TRBJ2-3|TRBV9|.
CASSPLGGSGADTQYF
TGTGCCAGCAGCCCGCTGGGAGGGAGTGGAGCAGATACGCAGTATTTT
>TRBD2|TRBJ2-7|TRBV6-5|.
CASSYLAGAEYEQYF
TGTGCCAGCAGTTATTTAGCGGGAGCAGAATACGAGCAGTACTTC
>TRBD1|TRBJ2-7|TRBV6-2/TRBV6-3|.
CASSDRGFTSYEQYF
TGTGCCAGCAGTGACAGGGGGTTCACCTCCTACGAGCAGTACTTC
>.|TRBJ2-7|TRBV5-8|.
CASSSTGSGGTVRGEQYF
TGTGCCAGCAGCTCCACTGGCTCGGGCGGGACGGTCCGTGGCGAGCAGTACTTC
>.|TRBJ2-1|TRBV4-3|.
CASSQDKGEIVNEQFF
TGCGCCAGCAGCCAAGATAAGGGGGAAATAGTGAATGAGCAGTTCTTC
>TRBD2|TRBJ2-1|TRBV19|few
CASSMGTSGYNEQFF
TGTGCCAGTAGTATGGGGACTAGCGGGTACAATGAGCAGTTCTTC
>.|TRBJ1-4|TRBV18|.
CASSPATNEKLFF
TGTGCCAGCTCACCAGCGACTAATGAAAAACTGTTTTTT
>TRBD1|TRBJ1-5|TRBV19|few
CASSTTGGNQPQHF
TGTGCCAGTAGCACGACAGGGGGCAATCAGCCCCAGCATTTT
>TRBD1|TRBJ2-3|TRBV6-5|once
CASSYGDRFSDTQYF
TGTGCCAGCAGTTACGGGGACAGGTTCTCGGATACGCAGTATTTT
>TRBD1|TRBJ1-5|TRBV3-1/TRBV3-2|.
CASSSGQGSNQPQHF
TGTGCCAGCAGCTCCGGACAGGGTTCCAATCAGCCCCAGCATTTT
>.|TRBJ2-2|TRBV5-1|.
CASSLGGNTGELFF
TGCGCCAGCAGCTTGGGAGGGAACACCGGGGAGCTGTTTTTT
>.|TRBJ2-5|TRBV4-1|once
CASSQGFAERGETQYF
TGCGCCAGCAGCCAAGGGTTTGCGGAACGGGGAGAGACCCAGTACTTC
>.|TRBJ1-2|TRBV6-2/TRBV6-3|.
CASSYQGNYGYTF
TGTGCCAGCAGTTACCAGGGGAACTATGGCTACACCTTC
>.|TRBJ2-7|TRBV29-1|once
CSVEERTDNYEQYF
TGCAGCGTTGAAGAGAGGACTGATAACTACGAGCAGTACTTC
>.|TRBJ2-2|TRBV30|once
CAWRTGSNTGELFF
TGTGCCTGGAGGACAGGATCGAACACCGGGGAGCTGTTTTTT
>TRBD2|TRBJ2-1|TRBV19|.
CASSDSGRDTYNEQFF
TGTGCCAGTAGTGATAGCGGGAGAGACACCTACAATGAGCAGTTCTTC
>.|TRBJ2-5|TRBV2|.
CASQGGGVQETQYF
TGTGCCAGCCAGGGAGGGGGGGTACAAGAGACCCAGTACTTC
>.|TRBJ1-5|TRBV19|.
CASSITGNQPQHF
TGTGCCAGTAGTATTACAGGGAATCAGCCCCAGCATTTT
>.|TRBJ2-7|TRBV14|.
CASSQTDWSSYEQYF
TGTGCCAGCAGCCAGACTGACTGGAGCTCCTACGAGCAGTACTTC
>.|TRBJ2-2|TRBV7-2|.
CASSLPGANTGELFF
TGTGCCAGCAGCTTGCCGGGAGCGAACACCGGGGAGCTGTTTTTT
>.|TRBJ2-7|TRBV7-2|.
CASSFNPGYYEQYF
TGTGCCAGCAGCTTTAACCCGGGTTACTACGAGCAGTACTTC